Listed below are T cell receptor beta chains from one sample, sequenced in a study of T-cell memory formation after mild COVID-19. MiXCR, run by TCRdb on the 5' RACE reads, gives a single entry per CDR3 protein. Of some 300,000 distinct CDR3 sequences in the sample, around a fifth were seen once. The sample was PBMCs or a T cell subset sorted from them (not recorded which). These receptor sequences come from a man aged 18-30 years who had mild COVID-19 (a few samples of this study predate the infection). Cell type and time point are not known. Each CDR3 is given with its conserved first and last residue. A D gene is named only where the DNA matches it firmly. Clone size is not always given. Where it is, it says once, few, many or a class for expanded clones.

>16|TRBV11-2|TRBJ2-5|TRBD2|-
TGTGCCAGCAGCCTAGACCGGGGGGGGTACCAAGAGACCCAGTACTTC
CASSLDRGGYQETQYF
>15|TRBV4-1|TRBJ1-6|-|few
TGCGCCAGCAGCCGAACACAGGGTGAGAATTCACCCCTCCACTTT
CASSRTQGENSPLHF
>14|TRBV20-1|TRBJ2-1|TRBD2|few
TGCAGTGCCAACGGGGGGGGCCTCTCCAATGAGCAGTTCTTC
CSANGGGLSNEQFF
>14|TRBV7-9|TRBJ1-2|-|-
TGTGCCAGCAGCCCCCGGGATCAACACTATGGCTACACCTTC
CASSPRDQHYGYTF
>13|TRBV7-6|TRBJ1-3|-|-
TGTGCCAGCAGACCTACCTCTGGAAACACCATATATTTT
CASRPTSGNTIYF
>13|TRBV10-3|TRBJ2-1|TRBD1|-
TGTGCCATCAGATCAGGGGACAGGTATGAGCAGTTCTTC
CAIRSGDRYEQFF
>11|TRBV20-1|TRBJ1-1|-|-
TGCAGTGCGATTGGGGGGGCTGAAGCTTTCTTT
CSAIGGAEAFF
>16|TRBV11-2|TRBJ1-1|-|-
TGTGCCAGCAGCTTAGATCCTAGGCAGGCGAACACTGAAGCTTTCTTT
CASSLDPRQANTEAFF
>16|TRBV5-1|TRBJ1-4|-|-
TGCGCCAGCAGCACTCACCGGGACACAACTAATGAAAAACTGTTTTTT
CASSTHRDTTNEKLFF
>12|TRBV4-1|TRBJ2-7|-|few
TGCGCCAGCAGCCAAGATCTCTACGAGCAGTACTTC
CASSQDLYEQYF
>14|TRBV12-3/TRBV12-4|TRBJ1-2|TRBD1|few
TGTGCCAGCAGGGAGGAACAGGGGATCTATGGCTACACCTTC
CASREEQGIYGYTF
>13|TRBV14|TRBJ1-5|-|-
TGTGCCAGCAGCGCTGCGATAGGTCAGCCCCAGCATTTT
CASSAAIGQPQHF
>13|TRBV7-9|TRBJ1-4|-|-
TGTGCCAGCAGCCGGAGCCTCGAAATCCAGCCGTTTTTT
CASSRSLEIQPFF
>13|TRBV20-1|TRBJ2-3|-|-
TGCAGTGGTGGGGGGCCGGGCACAGATACGCAGTATTTT
CSGGGPGTDTQYF
>16|TRBV9|TRBJ2-5|TRBD2|few
TGTGCCAGCAGCGTAGCTTTGGCGGGGGATCAAGAGACCCAGTACTTC
CASSVALAGDQETQYF
>14|TRBV7-6|TRBJ2-7|-|once
TGTGCCAGCAGCCACGGACAGATATCCTACGAGCAGTACTTC
CASSHGQISYEQYF
>14|TRBV12-3/TRBV12-4|TRBJ1-1|-|many
TGTGCCAGCAGTTCTGGAGATTCGAACACTGAAGCTTTCTTT
CASSSGDSNTEAFF
>11|TRBV7-3|TRBJ2-3|-|-
TGTGCCAGCAGGGAATCGGATACGCAGTATTTT
CASRESDTQYF
>17|TRBV11-2|TRBJ2-7|-|few
TGTGCCAGCAGCTTAGATCAACGGCAGGGGAGCTCCTACGAGCAGTACTTC
CASSLDQRQGSSYEQYF
>17|TRBV4-2|TRBJ2-2|-|-
TGTGCCAGCAGTCCGGGGGGGACAGGGATAGTCACCGGGGAGCTGTTTTTT
CASSPGGTGIVTGELFF
>11|TRBV20-1|TRBJ2-7|-|-
TGCAGTGCTAGATGGAACTACGAGCAGTACTTC
CSARWNYEQYF
>13|TRBV7-9|TRBJ1-5|-|-
TGTGCCAGCAGCTCCGCGGGGGCTCCGCCCCAGCATTTT
CASSSAGAPPQHF
>12|TRBV15|TRBJ2-3|-|-
TGTGCCACCAGCAGAGAAGGCAGGGAGCAGTATTTT
CATSREGREQYF
>15|TRBV7-9|TRBJ2-1|TRBD2|-
TGTGCCAGCAGCTTAGAACTAGCGGGCGCCCACGCTCAGTTCTTC
CASSLELAGAHAQFF
>17|TRBV18|TRBJ2-7|TRBD1|few
TGTGCCAGCTCGGGGGACTCTACAGGGGGCGAGCTGTACGAGCAGTACTTC
CASSGDSTGGELYEQYF
>18|TRBV18|TRBJ2-7|TRBD2|few
TGTGCCAGCTCACTCTCCGGGACTAGCGGACTCAGCTCCTACGAGCAGTACTTC
CASSLSGTSGLSSYEQYF
>12|TRBV12-3/TRBV12-4|TRBJ1-4|-|-
TGTGCCAGCCGGTTCCCTAATGAAAAACTGTTTTTT
CASRFPNEKLFF
>15|TRBV11-2|TRBJ2-5|-|-
TGTGCCAGCAGCTTAGGGCCGTTTTCGGGAGAGACCCAGTACTTC
CASSLGPFSGETQYF
>13|TRBV12-3/TRBV12-4|TRBJ1-2|-|-
TGTGCCAGCAGTTCGACAGCCTTCTATGGCTACACCTTC
CASSSTAFYGYTF
>15|TRBV5-1|TRBJ2-2|-|many
TGCGCCAGCAGCTTGGGATCGGGGCCGGCCGGGGAGCTGTTTTTT
CASSLGSGPAGELFF
>18|TRBV4-1|TRBJ2-5|-|once
TGCGCCAGCAGCCAAGAGGTGGGTGTCAGATGGTACCAAGAGACCCAGTACTTC
CASSQEVGVRWYQETQYF
>14|TRBV7-2|TRBJ2-5|-|many
TGTGCCAGCAGGGCTAAAGTGATGGGTGCGACCCAGTACTTC
CASRAKVMGATQYF
>18|TRBV4-1|TRBJ2-3|TRBD2|-
TGCGCCAGCAGCCAAGGGTTCCGGGGAGCGGGGGCGGGGAATACGCAGTATTTT
CASSQGFRGAGAGNTQYF
>13|TRBV5-1|TRBJ1-2|-|-
TGCGCCAGCAGCACCGACATCTTCCGTGGCTACACCTTC
CASSTDIFRGYTF
>15|TRBV30|TRBJ1-2|-|few
TGTGCCTGGAGTGTAGGGGGTTGGGACCGGGGGACCTACACCTTC
CAWSVGGWDRGTYTF
>13|TRBV5-5|TRBJ2-5|-|-
TGTGCCAGCAGCTTGCGGAACCGAGAGACCCAGTACTTC
CASSLRNRETQYF
>16|TRBV4-3|TRBJ2-5|TRBD1|-
TGCGCCAGCAGCCGTCACTTACAGGGGGCAGAGGAGACCCAGTACTTC
CASSRHLQGAEETQYF
>15|TRBV5-1|TRBJ2-7|-|few
TGCGCCAGCAGCTGGACGACAGGAATGTCCTACGAGCAGTACTTC
CASSWTTGMSYEQYF
>15|TRBV7-9|TRBJ2-7|TRBD1|-
TGTGCCAGCAGATCTAGGACAGGGGGTCCCTACGAGCAGTACTTC
CASRSRTGGPYEQYF
>16|TRBV7-9|TRBJ2-3|-|-
TGTGCCAGCAGCCGGGAAACAGGGATTGACACAGATACGCAGTATTTT
CASSRETGIDTDTQYF
>14|TRBV5-1|TRBJ2-1|-|few
TGCGCCAGCAGCTTGAATGGGGGGGCATATGAGCAGTTCTTC
CASSLNGGAYEQFF
>15|TRBV6-5|TRBJ1-4|TRBD1|few
TGTGCCAGCAGCCAGCTGTGGGGTCCGGGACAGAAACTGTTTTTT
CASSQLWGPGQKLFF
>15|TRBV12-3/TRBV12-4|TRBJ2-2|-|few
TGTGCCAGCAGTCACGGGACTCAGAACACCGGGGAGCTGTTTTTT
CASSHGTQNTGELFF
>14|TRBV25-1|TRBJ2-7|-|once
TGTGCCAGCAGTGAACCAGGGACGTTGGGGTCGCAGTACTTC
CASSEPGTLGSQYF
>14|TRBV20-1|TRBJ2-1|TRBD2|many
TGCAGTTCTTTAGCGGGGGGGGCCCAGATTGAGCAGTTCTTC
CSSLAGGAQIEQFF
>13|TRBV3-1|TRBJ2-5|-|-
TGTGCCAGCAGCCGAGAGTCCCAAGAGACCCAGTACTTC
CASSRESQETQYF
>12|TRBV15|TRBJ2-1|-|-
TGTGCCACCAGCAGACGTGGGAATGAGCAGTTCTTC
CATSRRGNEQFF
>13|TRBV28|TRBJ1-2|-|-
TGTGCCAGCAGTCCACACAGCGGCTATGGCTACACCTTC
CASSPHSGYGYTF
>13|TRBV4-3|TRBJ2-7|-|few
TGCGCCAGCAGCCGGGGAGACTCCTACGAGCAGTACTTC
CASSRGDSYEQYF
>19|TRBV9|TRBJ1-3|-|few
TGTGCCAGCAGCGCAAGACCTTCCATCCAACACGGCTCTGGAAACACCATATATTTT
CASSARPSIQHGSGNTIYF
>17|TRBV7-8|TRBJ2-1|TRBD2|many
TGTGCCAGCAGCCCTAGCGGGGGCACTACCTCCTACAATGAGCAGTTCTTC
CASSPSGGTTSYNEQFF
>15|TRBV7-2|TRBJ2-4|-|few
TGTGCCAGCAGCTTAGAAGGGGCAGGGGCAAACATTCAGTACTTC
CASSLEGAGANIQYF
>15|TRBV7-2|TRBJ2-1|TRBD1|-
TGTGCCAGCAGCTTAACCGGCCGGGACAGCAATGAGCAGTTCTTC
CASSLTGRDSNEQFF
>14|TRBV12-3/TRBV12-4|TRBJ2-3|TRBD1|few
TGTGCCAGCAGTTTTTATACAGGGGGAGATACGCAGTATTTT
CASSFYTGGDTQYF
>15|TRBV28|TRBJ2-2|-|-
TGTGCCAGCAGTTTAGGACCGACGAACACCGGGGAGCTGTTTTTT
CASSLGPTNTGELFF
>19|TRBV6-5|TRBJ2-4|-|-
TGTGCCAGCAGTTACTCGCCGATGGGTCGAGCGGAGAGTTTAAACATTCAGTACTTC
CASSYSPMGRAESLNIQYF
>13|TRBV5-1|TRBJ1-1|-|few
TGCGCCAGCGGGGGACAACAGAACACTGAAGCTTTCTTT
CASGGQQNTEAFF
>16|TRBV7-2|TRBJ2-2|-|-
TGTGCCAGCAGGTCCTTGGGCGGGGAGTTCACCGGGGAGCTGTTTTTT
CASRSLGGEFTGELFF
>18|TRBV7-2|TRBJ2-6|-|-
TGTGCCAGCAGCTTACCGGACAGCGGAGAGTCTGGGGCCAACGTCCTGACTTTC
CASSLPDSGESGANVLTF
>15|TRBV12-3/TRBV12-4|TRBJ1-3|-|-
TGTGCCAGCAGTTCCATGGCCGGCGGGAAAAACACCATATATTTT
CASSSMAGGKNTIYF